The rows below give T cell receptor beta chains drawn from one sample of a study of blood T cell repertoires in COVID-19. TCRdb's copy holds only in-frame clones and misses some; the assay was immunoSEQ multiplex PCR. The data contain 110,000 to 150,000 clones, roughly 83% of them singletons. Specimen: peripheral blood. The receptors come from a woman in her seventies with COVID-19, enrolled during active disease. CDR3s include the opening cysteine and the closing phenylalanine or tryptophan. D genes are given only for firm matches. The listing skips clone size in some rows; elsewhere it reads once, few, many or a size class.

CASSQEGASIDTIYF,TGCGCCAGCAGCCAAGAGGGGGCGTCTATAGACACCATATATTTT,TRBV4-1,.,TRBJ1-3,.
CAWSIGAHGYGYTF,TGTGCCTGGAGTATAGGGGCGCACGGCTATGGCTACACCTTC,TRBV30,.,TRBJ1-2,.
CASGRRQGNNSPLHF,TGTGCCAGCGGGCGAAGACAGGGAAATAATTCACCCCTCCACTTT,TRBV27,TRBD1,TRBJ1-6,.
CASTRWPGSETQYF,TGTGCCAGCACCCGGTGGCCGGGGTCGGAGACCCAGTACTTC,TRBV6-5,.,TRBJ2-5,few
CASSKRLTGSGPSGANVLTF,TGCGCCAGCAGCAAACGACTTACAGGGAGCGGACCCTCTGGGGCCAACGTCCTGACTTTC,TRBV4-3,.,TRBJ2-6,.
CASSISGGNSPLHF,TGTGCCAGTAGTATCAGCGGTGGGAATTCACCCCTCCACTTT,TRBV19,.,TRBJ1-6,.
CASRTGQNTGELFF,TGTGCCAGCAGGACAGGGCAAAACACCGGGGAGCTGTTTTTT,TRBV9,TRBD1,TRBJ2-2,.
CASSLDVVNTEAFF,TGTGCCAGCAGCTTAGATGTCGTGAACACTGAAGCTTTCTTT,TRBV7-9,.,TRBJ1-1,few
CASSLDPGSYEQYF,TGCGCCAGCAGCTTGGATCCAGGTTCCTACGAGCAGTACTTC,TRBV5-1,.,TRBJ2-7,.
CASSLGQARNYGYTF,TGCGCCAGCAGCCTCGGACAGGCTAGGAACTATGGCTACACCTTC,TRBV4-1,TRBD1,TRBJ1-2,.
CASSLEGGSGANVLTF,TGTGCCAGCAGTTTAGAAGGGGGCTCTGGGGCCAACGTCCTGACTTTC,TRBV28,.,TRBJ2-6,.
CATSAGGPSTDTQYF,TGTGCCACCAGCGCAGGGGGCCCGAGCACAGATACGCAGTATTTT,TRBV15,TRBD1,TRBJ2-3,.
CASGGRGDLNGYTF,TGTGCCAGCGGGGGCCGAGGGGATCTCAATGGCTACACCTTC,TRBV21-1,.,TRBJ1-2,.
CASSLDGEKLFF,TGTGCCAGCAGCTTGGACGGTGAAAAACTGTTTTTT,TRBV5-8,.,TRBJ1-4,.
CASSGDRVSDGYTF,TGTGCCAGCAGTGGCGACAGGGTCTCTGATGGCTACACCTTC,TRBV25-1,TRBD1,TRBJ1-2,few
CASRDDRVGGYTF,TGTGCCAGCAGGGACGACAGGGTCGGGGGCTACACCTTC,TRBV2,TRBD1,TRBJ1-2,.
CASSQGPGTDLNNEQFF,TGCGCCAGCAGCCAAGGACCCGGGACAGATCTTAACAATGAGCAGTTCTTC,TRBV4-1,TRBD1,TRBJ2-1,.
CASRPMDRINQPQHF,TGTGCCAGTAGACCTATGGACAGGATCAATCAGCCCCAGCATTTT,TRBV19,TRBD1,TRBJ1-5,.
CASSSLSGVEKLFF,TGTGCCAGCAGCTCCCTGTCTGGAGTTGAAAAACTGTTTTTT,TRBV3-1/TRBV3-2,.,TRBJ1-4,.
CASSQVGGNTEAFF,TGTGCCAGCAGCCAAGTGGGGGGTAACACTGAAGCTTTCTTT,TRBV3-1/TRBV3-2,.,TRBJ1-1,.
CASSQKGVNTGELFF,TGTGCCAGCAGCCAGAAGGGGGTTAACACCGGGGAGCTGTTTTTT,TRBV3-1/TRBV3-2,.,TRBJ2-2,few
CASSLRLAGIPTNTEAFF,TGTGCCAGCAGCTTGCGACTGGCAGGGATCCCCACGAACACTGAAGCTTTCTTT,TRBV5-4,.,TRBJ1-1,.
CASSSGLSGNTIYF,TGTGCCAGCAGTTCAGGGCTTTCTGGAAACACCATATATTTT,TRBV6-5,.,TRBJ1-3,.
CASSYTYRNHDGELFF,TGTGCCAGCAGTTACACGTACAGAAACCACGACGGGGAGCTGTTTTTT,TRBV6-5,.,TRBJ2-2,.
CASNYRGNTEAFF,TGTGCCAGCAACTACAGGGGGAACACTGAAGCTTTCTTT,TRBV6-5,TRBD1,TRBJ1-1,.
CASSAVTGDTEAFF,TGTGCCAGCAGTGCCGTCACAGGCGACACTGAAGCTTTCTTT,TRBV2,.,TRBJ1-1,.
CASSVAEGQLYEQYF,TGTGCCAGCAGCGTAGCCGAAGGACAGCTCTACGAGCAGTACTTC,TRBV9,.,TRBJ2-7,.
CASSLDFPLGGRNQPQHF,TGTGCCAGCAGCTTAGATTTTCCCTTAGGGGGACGCAATCAGCCCCAGCATTTT,TRBV11-2,.,TRBJ1-5,.
CASRPGQPNEKLFF,TGTGCCAGTAGGCCGGGACAACCCAATGAAAAACTGTTTTTT,TRBV19,.,TRBJ1-4,.
CASSITGGGGEQYF,TGTGCCAGCAGCATCACCGGGGGAGGTGGGGAGCAGTACTTC,TRBV6-5,.,TRBJ2-7,.
CASSYSGHLANYGYTF,TGTGCCAGCAGTTACTCAGGCCACCTAGCTAACTATGGCTACACCTTC,TRBV6-5,.,TRBJ1-2,.
CASSLGRSSGANVLTF,TGTGCCAGCAGTTTGGGCAGAAGCTCTGGGGCCAACGTCCTGACTTTC,TRBV28,.,TRBJ2-6,.
CASRLETALNTEAFF,TGCGCCAGCAGGCTTGAGACAGCCTTGAACACTGAAGCTTTCTTT,TRBV5-1,.,TRBJ1-1,once
CASSYRGDGSPLHF,TGTGCCAGCAGTTACCGGGGGGACGGATCACCCCTCCACTTT,TRBV6-5,.,TRBJ1-6,.
CASSRTTLTTDTQYF,TGTGCCAGCAGTCGGACTACTCTGACCACAGATACGCAGTATTTT,TRBV2,.,TRBJ2-3,.
CASSQDFRQPQHF,TGCGCCAGCAGCCAAGACTTCCGTCAGCCCCAGCATTTT,TRBV4-3,.,TRBJ1-5,.
CATSVGLTGVETQYF,TGTGCCACCAGTGTCGGTCTTACAGGGGTGGAGACCCAGTACTTC,TRBV24-1,TRBD1,TRBJ2-5,.
CASSFGTGSTDTQYF,TGTGCCAGCAGCTTCGGGACTGGCTCCACAGATACGCAGTATTTT,TRBV11-3,.,TRBJ2-3,.
CASSPAPGQGNNEQFF,TGCGCCAGCAGCCCGGCGCCGGGACAGGGGAACAATGAGCAGTTCTTC,TRBV5-1,TRBD1,TRBJ2-1,.
CASSRGQGSMYGYTF,TGTGCCAGCAGTAGGGGACAGGGTAGTATGTATGGCTACACCTTC,TRBV27,TRBD1,TRBJ1-2,.
CASSLVGKSSYNEQFF,TGTGCCAGCAGCTTAGTTGGTAAGAGCTCCTACAATGAGCAGTTCTTC,TRBV7-9,.,TRBJ2-1,.
CASSEQGVDNEQFF,TGTGCCAGCAGTGAACAGGGTGTCGACAATGAGCAGTTCTTC,TRBV6-1,.,TRBJ2-1,.
CASSATGKGYTF,TGTGCCAGCAGCGCGACAGGGAAGGGCTACACCTTC,TRBV2,TRBD1,TRBJ1-2,.
CASSLRGQGPEAFF,TGCGCCAGCAGCTTGCGGGGACAGGGCCCTGAAGCTTTCTTT,TRBV5-1,TRBD1,TRBJ1-1,.
CASSGTVGRTEAFF,TGCGCCAGCAGCGGGACAGTGGGGAGGACTGAAGCTTTCTTT,TRBV5-1,TRBD1,TRBJ1-1,.
CASSPGLGPNEQFF,TGTGCCAGTAGCCCAGGACTAGGCCCCAATGAGCAGTTCTTC,TRBV19,TRBD2,TRBJ2-1,.
CAIRYTGGHEQYF,TGTGCCATCAGATACACAGGGGGCCACGAGCAGTACTTC,TRBV10-3,TRBD1,TRBJ2-7,.
CASRETGAGDNSPLHF,TGTGCCAGCAGGGAGACAGGGGCCGGGGATAATTCACCCCTCCACTTT,TRBV28,TRBD1,TRBJ1-6,once
CAISPGQGRVTYNSPLHF,TGTGCCATCAGCCCGGGACAGGGAAGAGTAACCTATAATTCACCCCTCCACTTT,TRBV30,TRBD1,TRBJ1-6,.
CASSFRALTSINNSPLHF,TGTGCCAGCAGCTTCCGCGCGTTAACGTCGATTAATAATTCACCCCTCCACTTT,TRBV5-6,.,TRBJ1-6,many
CATATGTEGAFF,TGTGCCACCGCGACCGGGACAGAAGGAGCTTTCTTT,TRBV3-1/TRBV3-2,TRBD1,TRBJ1-1,.
CASSLSAVSNTEAFF,TGTGCCAGCAGTTTATCGGCGGTTTCTAACACTGAAGCTTTCTTT,TRBV27,.,TRBJ1-1,.
CASSFYEKLFF,TGTGCCAGCAGTTTCTATGAAAAACTGTTTTTT,TRBV2,.,TRBJ1-4,.
CASSYPGDTGELFF,TGTGCCAGCAGCTACCCCGGGGACACCGGGGAGCTGTTTTTT,TRBV7-8,.,TRBJ2-2,.
CASSLGRHNEQFF,TGTGCCAGCAGCCTCGGGAGACACAATGAGCAGTTCTTC,TRBV11-2,.,TRBJ2-1,.